This TCR beta chain was observed in a study of blood T cell repertoires in COVID-19. Study-level background: Collection of acute and convalescent COVID-19 samples took place in the United States, Italy and Spain.

This CDR3 has 15 amino acids. V lost 7 bases and J lost 4; bases outside the gene matches: 10. Germline V gene lookup returns CDR1 MDHEN and CDR2 SYDVKM. Recruits, aged 18 to 89 years, lived in about two dozen US areas. Authors' data handling: Reference gene primer amplification gave nucleated cell count estimates. The method was immunoSEQ multiplex PCR; TCRdb's version includes in-frame clones alone and lacks a portion of them. V and J calls plus clone size are reproduced from that table; the DNA served to infer D and trimming. The sample holds 150,000 to 200,000 clones, 88% seen once. The chain carries TRBV28 and TRBJ1-1, with 9 bases matching TRBD1. The sample taken for sequencing was PBMCs or T cells enriched from blood (not recorded which). The source is a young woman who had recovered from COVID-19. The CDR3: CASTRTGAGITEAFF. In DNA form, the CDR3 reads TGTGCCAGCACCCGGACAGGGGCGGGTATCACTGAAGCTTTCTTT. Using reference TRBV28 and TRBJ1-1 for the parts outside the CDR3, the full variable domain is DVKVTQSSRYLVKRTGEKVFLECVQDMDHENMFWYRQDPGLGLRLIYFSYDVKMKEKGDIPEGYSVSREKKERFSLILESASTNQTSMYLCASTRTGAGITEAFFGQGTRLTVV.